The 22 T cell receptor beta chains presented below share a single source sample, sequenced in a study of T cell repertoires in cytomegalovirus infection. TCRdb ran MiXCR on the reads and lists one entry per CDR3 protein. The sample has hundreds of thousands of distinct CDR3 sequences, under 20% seen once. Source material: PBMCs. These receptors came from a human donor in good health (CMV status not recorded). Some clones in this sample may be carry-over from other donors' samples.

The chain joins TRBV5-5 to TRBJ2-3; 7 bases map to TRBD1. CDR1 is SGHKS, CDR2 YYEKEE, per germline (reference sequence). The CDR3 has 18 residues. Trimming took 3 bases from V and 0 from J; bases not matched to a gene: 13. This chain's CDR3 is CASSSNRDSLSSTDTQYF. The CDR3 nucleotides are TGTGCCAGCAGCTCAAACCGGGACAGTCTATCTAGCACAGATACGCAGTATTTT.

The chain is built from TRBV6-5 and TRBJ1-1, with D perhaps TRBD1 (5 bases). CDR1 and CDR2 from the germline V gene are MNHEY and SVGAGI. V was shortened by 6 bases and J by 0 bases, with 20 bases between the two germline ends. The CDR3 is 17 residues long. The CDR3 DNA follows: TGTGCCAGCAGACTAGTGGGGCGGAATGCCATGAACACTGAAGCTTTCTTT. Translating it yields CASRLVGRNAMNTEAFF.

In its sample, this clonotype was seen many times. This sequence joins TRBV7-2 and TRBJ2-7; D tentatively reads TRBD1 or TRBD2 (5 bases each). The CDR3 is 16 amino acids. Germline CDR1 SGHTA, CDR2 FQGNSA. Trimming stripped 0 bases from V and 4 bases from J, with 16 bases between. CDR3 amino acids: CASSLAATGLDYEQYF. The DNA for the CDR3 is TGTGCCAGCAGCTTAGCAGCTACGGGGCTCGATTACGAGCAGTACTTC.

This clonotype was seen ten or more times. DNA for the CDR3: TGTGCCAGCAGCTTACAAACAGGGTCGGGGCCTAAGATGAACTATGGCTACACCTTC. Protein sequence: CASSLQTGSGPKMNYGYTF. J is TRBJ1-2 and V is TRBV7-2, with D maybe TRBD1 (6 bases). The CDR3 is made up of 19 amino acids. Germline V gives CDR1 SGHTA, CDR2 FQGNSA. The V end lost 2 bases, the J end lost 2 bases, and 24 bases lay between the germline ends.

This clonotype appeared many times. The genes are TRBV7-2 and TRBJ2-5; no firm D call. With 5 bases removed from V and 5 bases from J, the gap between germline ends came to 24 bases. Per germline, CDR1 SGHTA and CDR2 FQGNSA. The CDR3 has 17 residues. The CDR3 bases are TGTGCCAGCAGCGTAGAAGCATTCGACCCTCTTAGGGAGACCCAGTACTTC. Translating gives CASSVEAFDPLRETQYF.

The chain has TRBV4-1 and TRBJ1-4; D is unresolved. This CDR3 spans 13 amino acids. Per the germline V gene, CDR1 is MGHRA and CDR2 is YSYEKL. With 0 bases removed from V and 7 bases from J, the gap between germline ends came to 6 bases. The CDR3 reads CASSQDRSEKLFF. DNA of the CDR3: TGCGCCAGCAGCCAAGATCGATCTGAAAAACTGTTTTTT.

There are many counts of this clonotype. The rearrangement links TRBV6-2 or TRBV6-3 to TRBJ2-1; TRBD1 aligns across 7 bases. Germline V CDR1 and CDR2: MNHEY, SVGEGT. The CDR3 extends over 16 amino acids. V dropped 5 bases and J dropped 0; count of bases not matched to a gene: 7. The CDR3 sequence: CASSGRQGRSYNEQFF. The DNA of the CDR3 is TGTGCCAGCAGTGGACGACAGGGCCGCTCCTACAATGAGCAGTTCTTC.

The chain combines TRBV9 with TRBJ2-7; either TRBD1 or TRBD2 may fit D (5 bases each). The CDR3 sequence is 17 residues long. The germline gives CDR1 SGDLS, CDR2 YYNGEE. The V and J ends lost 3 bases and 3 bases respectively, with 22 bases between them. DNA for the CDR3: TGTGCCAGCAGCGCCGGTGCTGGGACGGCAACTTACTACGAGCAGTACTTC. Translating gives CASSAGAGTATYYEQYF.

The rearrangement joins TRBV7-3 to TRBJ1-1, with 9 bases identical to TRBD1. Germline CDR1 SGHTA, CDR2 FQGTGA. V lost 5 bases to trimming and J lost 2 bases; unmatched junction nucleotides: 6. The CDR3 has 15 residues. CDR3 DNA sequence: TGTGCCAGCAGCAGAAGGGGACAGGGAAACACTGAAGCTTTCTTT. The encoded protein is CASSRRGQGNTEAFF. The full variable domain, with the rest looked up from reference TRBV7-3 and TRBJ1-1, is GAGVSQTPSNKVTEKGKYVELRCDPISGHTALYWYRQSLGQGPEFLIYFQGTGAADDSGLPNDRFFAVRPEGSVSTLKIQRTERGDSAVYLCASSRRGQGNTEAFFGQGTRLTVV.

This clonotype was seen only a few times. This chain connects TRBV5-1 to TRBJ2-5, with D maybe TRBD2 (5 bases). In germline, CDR1 is SGHRS, CDR2 YFSETQ. The V gene lost 5 bases and the J gene lost 5 bases, with 31 bases spanning the gap. This CDR3 spans 19 amino acids. The CDR3 DNA is TGCGCCAGCAGTCTCTGGGAGAGCCGCCGGCTGCCGGCTGAGGAGACCCAGTACTTC. Protein product: CASSLWESRRLPAEETQYF.

Remarks on this clonotype: A much larger clonotype is one base distant, so this may be a read error. V usage is TRBV7-2 and J usage is TRBJ2-6, with D perhaps TRBD1 (6 bases). This CDR3 contains 16 residues. Trimming cost V 2 bases and J 4 bases, with 12 bases left between them. Germline values: CDR1 SGHTA, CDR2 FQGNSA. The CDR3 DNA follows: TGTGCCAGCAGCTTACCCCGGACAGCGGGGGCCAACGTCCTGACTTTC. It encodes CASSLPRTAGANVLTF.

This clonotype was picked up a small number of times. The CDR3 coding sequence is TGTGCCAGCAGTTTTTCGATTGGGTTTGAGGGCTACACCTTC. Translated, it gives CASSFSIGFEGYTF. This chain uses TRBV12-3 or TRBV12-4 with TRBJ1-2; no reliable D call. V was clipped by 3 bases and J by 8 bases, with 16 bases between them. This CDR3 has 14 amino acids.

This clonotype was observed a handful of times. The rearrangement joins TRBV6-2 or TRBV6-3 to TRBJ2-2; 7 bases are shared with TRBD1. The trim removed 7 bases at V and 4 bases at J, leaving 9 bases unmatched. The CDR3 sequence is 15 residues long. Germline lookup yields CDR1 MNHEY and CDR2 SVGEGT. The CDR3 DNA is TGTGCCAGCAATAAAAGACAGGGTGCCACCGGGGAGCTGTTTTTT. Residues: CASNKRQGATGELFF.

The table lists this clonotype with many counts. The CDR3 DNA reads TGTGCCAGCAGTTACATGGGGGGCGCTTACTATGGCTACACCTTC. Its translation is CASSYMGGAYYGYTF. The chain uses TRBV6-5 and TRBJ1-2; a weak D match, TRBD1 (6 bases). Trimming shortened V by 2 bases and J by 3 bases, and 13 bases separated the two germline ends. The CDR3 sequence is 15 residues long. Germline lookup yields CDR1 MNHEY and CDR2 SVGAGI.

This clonotype was seen a few times. This sequence joins TRBV20-1 and TRBJ2-3, with D possibly matching TRBD2 (6 bases). Germline V lookup: CDR1 DFQATT, CDR2 SNEGSKA (reference sequence). V was pared by 3 bases and J by 5 bases, with 18 bases between. This CDR3 contains 15 residues. The CDR3 here is CSASFGGRGVDTQYF. As DNA, the CDR3 is TGCAGTGCTAGTTTTGGGGGACGCGGGGTAGATACGCAGTATTTT.

The rearrangement uses TRBV18 and TRBJ2-3; D possibly corresponds to TRBD2 (6 bases). The CDR3 extends over 14 amino acids. The germline gives CDR1 KGHSH, CDR2 LQKENI. Trimming pared 0 bases from V and 3 bases from J, leaving 7 bases between. In DNA, the CDR3 is TGTGCCAGCTCACCACCGGAGGGGACAGATACGCAGTATTTT. This translates into CASSPPEGTDTQYF.

A few counts support this clonotype. This sequence joins TRBV19 and TRBJ2-1; D is possibly TRBD1 or TRBD2 (6 bases each). The germline gives CDR1 LNHDA, CDR2 SQIVND (reference sequence). The CDR3 covers 18 residues. The V and J ends lost 1 base and 5 bases respectively, with 21 bases between them. CDR3 region: CASSIGSKGGSWHNEQFF. CDR3 sequence (DNA): TGTGCCAGTAGTATAGGATCAAAAGGGGGGTCCTGGCACAATGAGCAGTTCTTC. The full variable domain, rest sourced from reference TRBV19 and TRBJ2-1, is DGGITQSPKYLFRKEGQNVTLSCEQNLNHDAMYWYRQDPGQGLRLIYYSQIVNDFQKGDIAEGYSVSREKKESFPLTVTSAQKNPTAFYLCASSIGSKGGSWHNEQFFGPGTRLTVL.

This clonotype was detected once. This chain joins TRBV10-3 and TRBJ2-7, with a tentative D call TRBD2 (6 bases). CDR3 size: 13 residues. Deletions cut 4 bases from V and 3 bases from J, with 10 bases between. From germline, CDR1 is ENHRY and CDR2 SYGVKD. The CDR3 is CAISAVGGYEQYF. In DNA, the CDR3 is TGTGCCATCAGTGCCGTGGGGGGCTACGAGCAGTACTTC.

Turning to this clonotype: One end of the junction fails to match germline, which may point to a read error. The chain is built from TRBV7-9 and TRBJ2-3, with D possibly being TRBD2 (6 bases). In germline, CDR1 is SEHNR, CDR2 FQNEAQ (reference sequence). CDR3 length: 19 residues. In nucleotides, the CDR3 is TGCGCCAGCAGCCCTAGGGAGGCTATACACCCCGACTCGGCAGATACGCAGTATTTT. Protein sequence: CASSPREAIHPDSADTQYF.

In this sample, this clonotype turned up once. The V gene is TRBV4-3, the J gene TRBJ2-1; 9 nucleotides agree with TRBD2. Germline lookup yields CDR1 LGHNA and CDR2 YSLEER. This CDR3 spans 16 amino acids. V shed 1 base, J shed 15 bases, and the junction held 16 bases outside the gene matches. The CDR3 sequence is CASSQVAASGVTARFF. The CDR3 bases are TGCGCCAGCAGCCAAGTCGCTGCTAGCGGGGTCACCGCGCGGTTCTTC.

This clonotype was seen repeatedly, ten times or more. V usage is TRBV6-1 and J usage is TRBJ1-6; 9 positions match TRBD1. There are 15 residues in the CDR3. CDR1 is MNHNS, CDR2 SASEGT, per germline. V trimming: 6 bases; J trimming: 9 bases; junction bases outside the gene matches: 9. The CDR3 DNA follows: TGTGCCAGCAGGACCTCGGACAGGGGTAGTTCACCCCTCCACTTT. It is translated as CASRTSDRGSSPLHF.

In this sample, this clonotype turned up many times. This chain joins TRBV4-1 and TRBJ1-5; 7 bases agree with TRBD1. Germline V lookup: CDR1 MGHRA, CDR2 YSYEKL. The CDR3 runs to 15 residues. J gave up 6 bases and V 2 bases, and 7 bases lay outside the gene matches. CDR3 nucleotide sequence: TGCGCCAGCAGCCAAACAGGGGATGCTTTTCAGCCCCAGCATTTT. Protein product: CASSQTGDAFQPQHF.